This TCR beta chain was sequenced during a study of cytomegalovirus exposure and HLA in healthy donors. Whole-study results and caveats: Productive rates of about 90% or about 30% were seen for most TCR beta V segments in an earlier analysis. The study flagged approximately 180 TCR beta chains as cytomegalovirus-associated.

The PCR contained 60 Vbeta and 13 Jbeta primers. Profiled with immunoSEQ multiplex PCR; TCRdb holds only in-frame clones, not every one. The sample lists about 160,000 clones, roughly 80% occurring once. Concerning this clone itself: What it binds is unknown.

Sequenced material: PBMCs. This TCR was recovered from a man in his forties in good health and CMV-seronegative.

The CDR3 protein is CASSVGQEKSNYGYTF. CDR3 DNA sequence: TGTGCCAGCAGCGTAGGACAGGAAAAATCTAACTATGGCTACACCTTC. This rearrangement joins TRBV9 to TRBJ1-2; a weak D match, TRBD1 (6 bases). CDR1 is SGDLS, CDR2 YYNGEE, per germline. V lost 0 bases and J lost 0, with 12 bases in between. CDR3 size: 16 residues.